This record covers a single T cell receptor (beta chain). The antigen remains unidentified. The data were produced by immunoSEQ multiplex PCR, yet TCRdb's version contains in-frame clones alone and is incomplete. The table has around 120,000 clones, about 90% seen once. The CDR3 extends over 15 amino acids. From germline, CDR1 is LNHDA and CDR2 SQIVND (reference sequence). Trimming removed 3 bases from V and 2 bases from J, with 11 bases in between. The data stem from a study of T cell responses to AZD1222 COVID-19 vaccine. Study details: Pooled in the analysis were second doses at about 4 or about 12 weeks.

Findings and caveats of the study: Donors, mostly white British, included more females; clonal diversity was possibly underestimated. Reports indicate that nearly half of spike-specific TCRs are directed at unmutated variant regions.

The input for sequencing was peripheral blood, taken on day 0 of AZD1222 vaccination. This sequence joins TRBV19 and TRBJ2-1, with D perhaps matching TRBD1 or TRBD2 (7 bases each). This TCR was recovered from an adult in good health. This CDR3 reads CASSIRGGTYNEQFF. The CDR3 nucleotides are TGTGCCAGTAGTATCAGGGGGGGGACCTACAATGAGCAGTTCTTC.